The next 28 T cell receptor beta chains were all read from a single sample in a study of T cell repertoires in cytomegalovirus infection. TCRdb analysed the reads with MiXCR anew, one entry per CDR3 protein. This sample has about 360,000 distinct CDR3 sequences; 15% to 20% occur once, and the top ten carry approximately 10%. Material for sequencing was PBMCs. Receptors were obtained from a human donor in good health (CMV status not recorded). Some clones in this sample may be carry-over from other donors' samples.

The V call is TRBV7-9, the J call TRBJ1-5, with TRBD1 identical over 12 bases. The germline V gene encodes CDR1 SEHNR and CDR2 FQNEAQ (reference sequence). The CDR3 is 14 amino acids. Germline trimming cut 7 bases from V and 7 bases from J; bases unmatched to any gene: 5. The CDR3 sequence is CASNRDRGRQPQHF. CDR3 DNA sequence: TGTGCCAGCAACCGGGACAGGGGGCGGCAGCCCCAGCATTTT. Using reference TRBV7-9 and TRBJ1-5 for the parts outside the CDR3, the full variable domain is DTGVSQNPRHKITKRGQNVTFRCDPISEHNRLYWYRQTLGQGPEFLTYFQNEAQLEKSRLLSDRFSAERPKGSFSTLEIQRTEQGDSAMYLCASNRDRGRQPQHFGDGTRLSIL.

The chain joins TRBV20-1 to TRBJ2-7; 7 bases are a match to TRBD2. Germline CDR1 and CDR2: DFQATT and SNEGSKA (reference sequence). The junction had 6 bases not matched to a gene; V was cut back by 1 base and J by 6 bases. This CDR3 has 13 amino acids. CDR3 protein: CSARASGLSEQYF. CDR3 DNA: TGCAGTGCTAGAGCTAGCGGACTGAGCGAGCAGTACTTC.

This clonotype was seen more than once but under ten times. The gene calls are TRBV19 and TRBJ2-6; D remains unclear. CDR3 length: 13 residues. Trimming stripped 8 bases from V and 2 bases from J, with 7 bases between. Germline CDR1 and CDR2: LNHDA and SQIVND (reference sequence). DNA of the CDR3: TGTGCCAGTCTAATCGCTGGGGCCAACGTCCTGACTTTC. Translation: CASLIAGANVLTF.

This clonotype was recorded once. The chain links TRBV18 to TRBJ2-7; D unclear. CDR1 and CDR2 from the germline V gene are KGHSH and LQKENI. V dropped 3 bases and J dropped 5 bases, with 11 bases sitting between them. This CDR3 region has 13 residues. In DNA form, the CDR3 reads TGTGCCAGCTCACCCAACTTTCGGGACGAGCAGTACTTC. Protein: CASSPNFRDEQYF.

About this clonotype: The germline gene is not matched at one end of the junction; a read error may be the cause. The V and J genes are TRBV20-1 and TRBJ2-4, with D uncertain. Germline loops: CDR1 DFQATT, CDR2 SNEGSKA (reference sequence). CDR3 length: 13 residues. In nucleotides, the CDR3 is TGCAGTGCTGTAGTTCTCGGGCCCGGTCTGCCCCACTTC. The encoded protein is CSAVVLGPGLPHF.

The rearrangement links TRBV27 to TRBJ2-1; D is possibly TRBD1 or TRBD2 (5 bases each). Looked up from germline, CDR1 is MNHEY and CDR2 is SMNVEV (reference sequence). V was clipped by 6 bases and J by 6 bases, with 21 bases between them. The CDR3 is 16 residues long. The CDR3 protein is CASSPRDPLNTNEQFF. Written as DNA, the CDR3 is TGTGCCAGCAGCCCCCGGGACCCCCTAAACACCAATGAGCAGTTCTTC.

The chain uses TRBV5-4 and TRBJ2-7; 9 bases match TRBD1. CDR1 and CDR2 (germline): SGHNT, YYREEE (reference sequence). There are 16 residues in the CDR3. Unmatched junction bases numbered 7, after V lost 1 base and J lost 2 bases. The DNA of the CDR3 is TGTGCCAGCAGCTTGACCTTCGGGACAGGGCCCTACGAGCAGTACTTC. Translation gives CASSLTFGTGPYEQYF. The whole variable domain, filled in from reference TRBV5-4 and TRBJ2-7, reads ETGVTQSPTHLIKTRGQQVTLRCSSQSGHNTVSWYQQALGQGPQFIFQYYREEENGRGNFPPRFSGLQFPNYSSELNVNALELDDSALYLCASSLTFGTGPYEQYFGPGTRLTVT.

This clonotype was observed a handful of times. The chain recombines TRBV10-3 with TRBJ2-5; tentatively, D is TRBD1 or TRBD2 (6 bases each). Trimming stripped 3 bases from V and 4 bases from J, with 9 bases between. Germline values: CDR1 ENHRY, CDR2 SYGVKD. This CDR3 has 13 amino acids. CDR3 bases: TGTGCCATCAGTGATGGGGGGCGAGAGACCCAGTACTTC. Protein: CAISDGGRETQYF.

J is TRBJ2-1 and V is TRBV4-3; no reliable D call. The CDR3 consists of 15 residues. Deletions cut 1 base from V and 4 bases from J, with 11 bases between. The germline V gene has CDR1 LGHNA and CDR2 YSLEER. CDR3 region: CASSQVMIAYNEQFF. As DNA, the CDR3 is TGCGCCAGCAGCCAAGTCATGATCGCTTACAATGAGCAGTTCTTC.

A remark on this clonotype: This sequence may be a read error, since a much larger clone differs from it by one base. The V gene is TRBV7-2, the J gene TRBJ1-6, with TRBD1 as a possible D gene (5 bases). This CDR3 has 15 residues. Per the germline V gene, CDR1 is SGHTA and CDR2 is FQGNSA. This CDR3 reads CASSVQAGTNSHLHF. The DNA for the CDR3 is TGTGCCAGCAGCGTACAAGCAGGGACGAATTCACACCTCCACTTT.

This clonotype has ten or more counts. CDR3 sequence: CASSLRMGAVSSDEQFF. CDR3 sequence (DNA): TGTGCCAGCAGCTTACGTATGGGAGCCGTATCGTCTGATGAGCAGTTCTTC. V gene TRBV7-2 combines with J gene TRBJ2-1; D perhaps matches TRBD2 (5 bases). CDR3 length: 17 amino acids. Per germline, CDR1 SGHTA and CDR2 FQGNSA. The germline V and J ends were trimmed by 2 bases and 8 bases, with 22 bases remaining between them. Full variable domain (outside the CDR3, taken from reference TRBV7-2 and TRBJ2-1): GAGVSQSPSNKVTEKGKDVELRCDPISGHTALYWYRQSLGQGLEFLIYFQGNSAPDKSGLPSDRFSAERTGGSVSTLTIQRTQQEDSAVYLCASSLRMGAVSSDEQFFGPGTRLTVL.

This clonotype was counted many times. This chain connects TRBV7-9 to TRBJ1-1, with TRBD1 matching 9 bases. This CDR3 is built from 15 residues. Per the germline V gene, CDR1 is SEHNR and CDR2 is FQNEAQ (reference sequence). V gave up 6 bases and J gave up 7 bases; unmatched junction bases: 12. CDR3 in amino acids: CASSPRTGQGIEAFF. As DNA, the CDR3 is TGTGCCAGCAGTCCGCGAACGGGACAGGGCATTGAAGCTTTCTTT.

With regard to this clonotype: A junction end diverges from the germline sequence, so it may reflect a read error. The CDR3, as DNA: TGCAGCGTTGGCACTAGCCAGTTGGACTTC. Translated: CSVGTSQLDF. The V gene is TRBV29-1, the J gene TRBJ2-7, with D tentatively TRBD2 (6 bases). This CDR3 has 10 residues. CDR1 and CDR2 from the germline V gene are SQVTM and ANQGSEA.

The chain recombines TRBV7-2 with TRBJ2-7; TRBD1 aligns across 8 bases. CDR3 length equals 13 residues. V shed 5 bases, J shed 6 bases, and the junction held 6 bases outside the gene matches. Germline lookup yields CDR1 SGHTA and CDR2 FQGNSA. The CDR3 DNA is TGTGCCAGCAGCCCAGAGGGGACAGGCGAGCAGTACTTC. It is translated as CASSPEGTGEQYF.

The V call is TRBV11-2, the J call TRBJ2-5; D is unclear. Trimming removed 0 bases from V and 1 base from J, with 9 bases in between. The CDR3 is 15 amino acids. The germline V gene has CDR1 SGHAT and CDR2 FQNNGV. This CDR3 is CASSLDPGSQETQYF. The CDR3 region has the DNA TGTGCCAGCAGCTTAGATCCGGGCAGCCAAGAGACCCAGTACTTC. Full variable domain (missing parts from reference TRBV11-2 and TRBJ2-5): EAGVAQSPRYKIIEKRQSVAFWCNPISGHATLYWYQQILGQGPKLLIQFQNNGVVDDSQLPKDRFSAERLKGVDSTLKIQPAKLEDSAVYLCASSLDPGSQETQYFGPGTRLLVL.

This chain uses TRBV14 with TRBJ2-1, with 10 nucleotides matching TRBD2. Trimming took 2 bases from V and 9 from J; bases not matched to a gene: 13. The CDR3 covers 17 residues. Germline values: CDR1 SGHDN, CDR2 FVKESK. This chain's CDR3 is CASSQLWASGGRSEQFF. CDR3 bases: TGTGCCAGCAGCCAACTTTGGGCTAGCGGGGGAAGGAGTGAGCAGTTCTTC.

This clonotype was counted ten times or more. The CDR3 protein is CASSPDQGDYGYTF. The CDR3 DNA is TGTGCCAGCAGCCCCGACCAGGGAGACTATGGCTACACCTTC. The chain uses TRBV7-2 and TRBJ1-2; possibly TRBD1 for D (5 bases). The germline CDR1 and CDR2 sequences are SGHTA and FQGNSA. The V end was cut by 5 bases, the J end by 3 bases, with 13 bases between. This CDR3 has 14 residues.

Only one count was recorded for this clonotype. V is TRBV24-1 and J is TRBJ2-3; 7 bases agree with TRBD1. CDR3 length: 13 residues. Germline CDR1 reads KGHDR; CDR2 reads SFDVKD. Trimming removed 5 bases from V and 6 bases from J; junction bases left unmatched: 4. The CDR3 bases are TGTGCCACCAGTGGAACAGGGGAGGATACGCAGTATTTT. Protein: CATSGTGEDTQYF.

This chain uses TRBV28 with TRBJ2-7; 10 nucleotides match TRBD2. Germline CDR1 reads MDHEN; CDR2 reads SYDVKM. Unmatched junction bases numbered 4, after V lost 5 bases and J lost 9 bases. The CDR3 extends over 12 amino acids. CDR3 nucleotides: TGTGCCAGCAGTATGGGACTAGCGCGGCAGTACTTC. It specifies CASSMGLARQYF.

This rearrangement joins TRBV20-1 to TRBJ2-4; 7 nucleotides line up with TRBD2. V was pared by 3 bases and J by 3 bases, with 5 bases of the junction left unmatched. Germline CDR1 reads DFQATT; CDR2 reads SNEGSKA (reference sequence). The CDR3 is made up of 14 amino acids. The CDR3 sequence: CSARFRGDKNIQYF. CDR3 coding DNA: TGCAGTGCTAGGTTCCGGGGGGACAAAAACATTCAGTACTTC.

The CDR3 nucleotides are TGTGCCAGCAGTTTCATCCTTGACCTTTCACCCCTCCACTTT. Amino acid sequence: CASSFILDLSPLHF. This chain joins TRBV28 and TRBJ1-6; D not resolved. The germline V and J ends were trimmed by 3 bases and 9 bases, with 12 bases remaining between them. Germline V gives CDR1 MDHEN, CDR2 SYDVKM. CDR3 length: 14 amino acids.

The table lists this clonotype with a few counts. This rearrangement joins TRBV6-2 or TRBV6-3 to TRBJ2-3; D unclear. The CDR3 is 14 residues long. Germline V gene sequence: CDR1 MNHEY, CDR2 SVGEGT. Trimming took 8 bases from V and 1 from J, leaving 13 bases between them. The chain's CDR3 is CASLSRYGTDTQYF. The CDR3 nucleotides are TGTGCCAGCCTCTCTCGATATGGCACAGATACGCAGTATTTT.

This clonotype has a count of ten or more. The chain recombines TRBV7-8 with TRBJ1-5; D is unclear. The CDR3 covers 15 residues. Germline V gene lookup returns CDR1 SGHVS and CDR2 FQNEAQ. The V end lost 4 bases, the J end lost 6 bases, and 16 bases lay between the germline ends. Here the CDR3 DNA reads TGTGCCAGCAGCTCCCGTTTCCCCGAGCTTCAGCCCCAGCATTTT. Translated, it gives CASSSRFPELQPQHF.

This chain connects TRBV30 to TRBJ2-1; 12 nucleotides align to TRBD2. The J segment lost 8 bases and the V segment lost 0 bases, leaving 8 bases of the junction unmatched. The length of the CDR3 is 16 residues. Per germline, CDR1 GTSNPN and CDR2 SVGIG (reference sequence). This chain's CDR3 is CAWSVWSSGRGDEQFF. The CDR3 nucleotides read TGTGCCTGGAGTGTATGGTCTAGCGGGAGGGGCGATGAGCAGTTCTTC.

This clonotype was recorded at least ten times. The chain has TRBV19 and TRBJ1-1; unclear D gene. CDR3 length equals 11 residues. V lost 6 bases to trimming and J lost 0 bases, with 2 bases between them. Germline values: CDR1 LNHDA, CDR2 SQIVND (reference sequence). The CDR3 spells CASSMNTEAFF. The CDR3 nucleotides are TGTGCCAGTAGCATGAACACTGAAGCTTTCTTT.

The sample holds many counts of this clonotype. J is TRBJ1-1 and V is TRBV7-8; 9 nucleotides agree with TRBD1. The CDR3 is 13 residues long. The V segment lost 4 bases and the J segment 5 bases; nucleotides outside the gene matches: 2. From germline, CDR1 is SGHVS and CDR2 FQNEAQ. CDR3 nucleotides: TGTGCCAGCAGCTCCGGACAGGGGACTGAAGCTTTCTTT. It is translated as CASSSGQGTEAFF. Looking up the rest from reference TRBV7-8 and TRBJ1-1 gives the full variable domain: GAGVSQSPRYKVAKRGQDVALRCDPISGHVSLFWYQQALGQGPEFLTYFQNEAQLDKSGLPSDRFFAERPEGSVSTLKIQRTQQEDSAVYLCASSSGQGTEAFFGQGTRLTVV.

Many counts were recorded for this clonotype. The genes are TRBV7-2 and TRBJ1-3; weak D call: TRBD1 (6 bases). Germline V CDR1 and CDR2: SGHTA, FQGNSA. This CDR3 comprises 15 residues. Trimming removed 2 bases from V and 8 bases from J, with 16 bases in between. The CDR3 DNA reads TGTGCCAGCAGCTTACTTTACAGGGCCGAAGACACCATATATTTT. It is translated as CASSLLYRAEDTIYF.

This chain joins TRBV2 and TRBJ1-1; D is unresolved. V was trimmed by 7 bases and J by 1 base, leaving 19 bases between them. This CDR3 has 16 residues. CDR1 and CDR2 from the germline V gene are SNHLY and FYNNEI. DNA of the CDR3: TGTGCCAGCAACCCCCCTGAGAGCCTAAGGAACACTGAAGCTTTCTTT. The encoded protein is CASNPPESLRNTEAFF.